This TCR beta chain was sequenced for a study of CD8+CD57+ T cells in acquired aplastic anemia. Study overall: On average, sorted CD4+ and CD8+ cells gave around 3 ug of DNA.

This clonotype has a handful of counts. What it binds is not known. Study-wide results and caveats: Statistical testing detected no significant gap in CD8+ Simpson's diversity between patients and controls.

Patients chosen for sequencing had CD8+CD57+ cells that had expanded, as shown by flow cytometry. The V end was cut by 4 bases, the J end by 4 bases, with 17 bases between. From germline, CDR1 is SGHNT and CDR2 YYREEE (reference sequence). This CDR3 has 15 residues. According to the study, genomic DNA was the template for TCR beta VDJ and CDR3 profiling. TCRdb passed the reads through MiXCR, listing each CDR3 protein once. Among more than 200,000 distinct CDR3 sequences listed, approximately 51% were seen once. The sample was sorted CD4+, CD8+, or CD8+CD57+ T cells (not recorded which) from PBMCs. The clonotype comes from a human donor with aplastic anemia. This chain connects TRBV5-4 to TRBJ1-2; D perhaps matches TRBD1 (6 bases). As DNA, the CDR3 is TGTGCCAGCAGCGCCGTCTCCGGGGGGGCCTATGGCTACACCTTC. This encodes CASSAVSGGAYGYTF.